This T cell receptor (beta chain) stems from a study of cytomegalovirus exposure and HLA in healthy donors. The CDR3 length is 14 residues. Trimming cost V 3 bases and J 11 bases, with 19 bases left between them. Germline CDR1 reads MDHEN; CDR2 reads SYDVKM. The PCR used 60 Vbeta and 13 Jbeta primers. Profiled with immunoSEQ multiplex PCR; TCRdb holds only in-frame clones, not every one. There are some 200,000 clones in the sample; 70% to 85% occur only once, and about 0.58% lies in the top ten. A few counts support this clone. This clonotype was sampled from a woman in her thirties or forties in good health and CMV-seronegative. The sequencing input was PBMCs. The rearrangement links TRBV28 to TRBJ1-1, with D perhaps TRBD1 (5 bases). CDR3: CASSFGFWGGRAFF. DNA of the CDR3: TGTGCCAGCAGTTTCGGGTTTTGGGGGGGTAGGGCTTTCTTT.